What follows describes a single T cell receptor beta chain. The antigen remains unidentified. The time point here: newly diagnosed, previously untreated cHL patient sample. The V gene lost 1 base and the J gene lost 7 bases, with 13 bases spanning the gap. From germline, CDR1 is MDHEN and CDR2 SYDVKM. CDR3 size: 14 residues. The data derive from a study of PD-1 blockade in classical Hodgkin lymphoma. Study conclusions and caveats: What drove the repertoire differences, possibly disease activity or prior therapy, has not been defined. Newly diagnosed patients reportedly trailed healthy donors in baseline TCR diversity.

Sequenced by immunoSEQ multiplex PCR; TCRdb stores in-frame clones only, minus some. There are tens of thousands of clones in the sample; approximately 91% occur only once, and around 5% lies in the top ten. This clonotype was sampled from a human donor with classical Hodgkin lymphoma. The V gene is TRBV28, the J gene TRBJ2-5; tentative D call: TRBD2 (5 bases). Material for sequencing was peripheral blood mononuclear cells (PBMCs). CDR3 loop: CASSLSGGRGTQYF. CDR3 in DNA: TGTGCCAGCAGTTTATCTGGTGGCCGGGGGACCCAGTACTTC.